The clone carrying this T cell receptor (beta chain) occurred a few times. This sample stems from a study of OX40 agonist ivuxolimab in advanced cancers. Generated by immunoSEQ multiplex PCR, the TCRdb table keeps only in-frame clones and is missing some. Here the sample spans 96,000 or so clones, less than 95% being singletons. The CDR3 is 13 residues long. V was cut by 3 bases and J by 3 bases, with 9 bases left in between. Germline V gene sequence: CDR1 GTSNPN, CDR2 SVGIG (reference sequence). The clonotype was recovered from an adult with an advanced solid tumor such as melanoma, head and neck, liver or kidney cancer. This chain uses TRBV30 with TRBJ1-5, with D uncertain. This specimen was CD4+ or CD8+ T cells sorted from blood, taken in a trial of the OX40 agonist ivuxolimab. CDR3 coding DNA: TGTGCCTGGAGAGGGATTGACAATCAGCCCCAGCATTTT. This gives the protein CAWRGIDNQPQHF.